The entry below gives a single T cell receptor (beta chain) sequence along with its context. Its antigen is unknown. What was amplified from RNA transcripts were TCR beta CDR3 regions. First-round RT-PCR targeting the TCR CDR3 was performed with the HTBI primer set. TCRdb analysed the multiplex PCR reads with MiXCR anew, one entry per CDR3 protein. In the table there are about 640,000 distinct CDR3 sequences, 20% of which are singletons. The source of the PBMCs was 8 to 10 ml of fresh peripheral blood. The sample is drawn from a study of T cells in Graves' hyperthyroidism and ophthalmopathy. Study conclusions and caveats: Ophthalmopathy was distinguished from stable hyperthyroidism by 13 V-J signatures.

CDR3 size: 17 residues. CDR1 KGHSH and CDR2 LQKENI come from the germline V gene. J lost 4 bases, V lost 2 bases, and 9 bases had no gene match. The sample taken for sequencing was blood. This sequence originates from a man aged 25-45 years with Graves' ophthalmopathy. This sequence joins TRBV18 and TRBJ2-2; 8 nucleotides agree with TRBD2. The CDR3 loop reads CASSPTSGGQGTGELFF. The CDR3 DNA sequence: TGTGCCAGCTCACCAACTAGCGGAGGCCAAGGCACCGGGGAGCTGTTTTTT.